Listed below are T cell receptor beta chains from one sample, sequenced in a study of blood T cell repertoires in COVID-19. TCRdb's copy holds only in-frame clones and misses some; the assay was immunoSEQ multiplex PCR. Here the sample spans 400,000 to 450,000 clones, roughly 90% being singletons. Material: peripheral blood. All receptors come from a man between 18 and 35 years old with COVID-19, enrolled during active disease. Both conserved end residues are part of each CDR3. A D gene is named only where the DNA matches it firmly. Clone size is shown for a subset of rows, as once, few, many or a class of expanded clone.

v_call: TRBV5-4; j_call: TRBJ2-2; clone_size: -; d_call: TRBD2; cdr3_nt: TGTGCCAGCAGCTACTCTAGCGGGACGACTACCGGGGAGCTGTTTTTT; cdr3_aa: CASSYSSGTTTGELFF
v_call: TRBV2; j_call: TRBJ2-2; clone_size: few; d_call: -; cdr3_nt: TGTGCCAGCAGTCTGACTAGGGCGAACACCGGGGAGCTGTTTTTT; cdr3_aa: CASSLTRANTGELFF
v_call: TRBV19; j_call: TRBJ1-2; clone_size: -; d_call: -; cdr3_nt: TGTGCCAGTACTCTAGCGGGCAGTACCTTCTATGGCTACACCTTC; cdr3_aa: CASTLAGSTFYGYTF
v_call: TRBV24-1; j_call: TRBJ1-2; clone_size: -; d_call: TRBD1; cdr3_nt: TGTGCCACCAGTGGGGGGACAGGGGGCCACTATGGCTACACCTTC; cdr3_aa: CATSGGTGGHYGYTF
v_call: TRBV12-3/TRBV12-4; j_call: TRBJ2-7; clone_size: -; d_call: -; cdr3_nt: TGTGCCAGCACCCCGAGGCTAGCGAGGGAGCAGTACTTC; cdr3_aa: CASTPRLAREQYF
v_call: TRBV2; j_call: TRBJ1-2; clone_size: once; d_call: -; cdr3_nt: TGTGCCAGCAGTGATCGTTGGGAGGGCTACACCTTC; cdr3_aa: CASSDRWEGYTF
v_call: TRBV5-5; j_call: TRBJ1-2; clone_size: few; d_call: TRBD1; cdr3_nt: TGTGCCAGCAGTTTCGGACAGGGCGGGGGAGCTAACTATGGCTACACCTTC; cdr3_aa: CASSFGQGGGANYGYTF
v_call: TRBV4-1; j_call: TRBJ2-7; clone_size: few; d_call: -; cdr3_nt: TGCGCCAGCAGTGGCATCTCCTACGAGCAGTACTTC; cdr3_aa: CASSGISYEQYF
v_call: TRBV24-1; j_call: TRBJ2-5; clone_size: -; d_call: TRBD2; cdr3_nt: TGTGCCACCAGTAAGGGTCTAGCGGGACCAGAGACCCAGTACTTC; cdr3_aa: CATSKGLAGPETQYF
v_call: TRBV7-9; j_call: TRBJ2-7; clone_size: few; d_call: -; cdr3_nt: TGTGCCAGCAGCTTAGCGCTGACAGGCTACGAGCAGTACTTC; cdr3_aa: CASSLALTGYEQYF
v_call: TRBV25-1; j_call: TRBJ2-7; clone_size: -; d_call: TRBD2; cdr3_nt: TGTGCCAGCAGGAGCGGGAGAAACTCCTACGAGCAGTACTTC; cdr3_aa: CASRSGRNSYEQYF
v_call: TRBV5-4; j_call: TRBJ2-3; clone_size: -; d_call: -; cdr3_nt: TGTGCCAGCAGCCTAGCTTCTAGCACAGATACGCAGTATTTT; cdr3_aa: CASSLASSTDTQYF
v_call: TRBV10-1; j_call: TRBJ2-2; clone_size: -; d_call: -; cdr3_nt: TGCGCCAGCAGTGTCGGCGGATCGAACACCGGGGAGCTGTTTTTT; cdr3_aa: CASSVGGSNTGELFF
v_call: TRBV5-6; j_call: TRBJ2-3; clone_size: -; d_call: -; cdr3_nt: TGTGCCAGCAGCTTGCAGTACACAGATACGCAGTATTTT; cdr3_aa: CASSLQYTDTQYF
v_call: TRBV18; j_call: TRBJ2-5; clone_size: -; d_call: TRBD1; cdr3_nt: TGTGCCAGCTCACCGGGACAGGGGGCCAGAGAGACCCAGTACTTC; cdr3_aa: CASSPGQGARETQYF
v_call: TRBV19; j_call: TRBJ1-2; clone_size: -; d_call: TRBD1; cdr3_nt: TGTGCCAGTACCATAGTGGGGACAGTGAGAGGCTACACCTTC; cdr3_aa: CASTIVGTVRGYTF
v_call: TRBV20-1; j_call: TRBJ2-1; clone_size: -; d_call: -; cdr3_nt: TGCAGTGCCAGACTTATCAATGAGCAGTTCTTC; cdr3_aa: CSARLINEQFF
v_call: TRBV6-5; j_call: TRBJ2-7; clone_size: -; d_call: TRBD2; cdr3_nt: TGTGCCAGCAGAACTAGCGGGAGCTCCTACGAGCAGTACTTC; cdr3_aa: CASRTSGSSYEQYF
v_call: TRBV18; j_call: TRBJ2-3; clone_size: few; d_call: -; cdr3_nt: TGTGCCAGCTCACCGGCCGGGGATACGCAGTATTTT; cdr3_aa: CASSPAGDTQYF
v_call: TRBV7-9; j_call: TRBJ2-7; clone_size: -; d_call: TRBD2; cdr3_nt: TGTGCCAGCAGTTCCGCTAGCGGGAGAAGGATCTACGAGCAGTACTTC; cdr3_aa: CASSSASGRRIYEQYF
v_call: TRBV30; j_call: TRBJ2-1; clone_size: -; d_call: TRBD1; cdr3_nt: TGTGCCTGGAGTTACGGGACAGCCTACAATGAGCAGTTCTTC; cdr3_aa: CAWSYGTAYNEQFF
v_call: TRBV21-1; j_call: TRBJ1-1; clone_size: -; d_call: -; cdr3_nt: TGTGCCGAGATCTGGCCCTTGGGACAGCCGAACACTGAAGCTTTCTTT; cdr3_aa: CAEIWPLGQPNTEAFF
v_call: TRBV3-1/TRBV3-2; j_call: TRBJ2-1; clone_size: -; d_call: TRBD2; cdr3_nt: TGTGCCAGCAGCTCGCCGATGGTAGCGGGGGCGCGGCGTTACAATGAGCAGTTCTTC; cdr3_aa: CASSSPMVAGARRYNEQFF
v_call: TRBV14; j_call: TRBJ1-5; clone_size: -; d_call: -; cdr3_nt: TGTGCCAGCAGCCAAGTCTCAGATCAGCCCCAGCATTTT; cdr3_aa: CASSQVSDQPQHF
v_call: TRBV25-1; j_call: TRBJ2-3; clone_size: -; d_call: -; cdr3_nt: TGTGCCAGCACCCCGGTGGGCGCGGATACGCAGTATTTT; cdr3_aa: CASTPVGADTQYF
v_call: TRBV20-1; j_call: TRBJ2-4; clone_size: -; d_call: -; cdr3_nt: TGCAGTGCCCCACGGGCCAGGGGCCCTAGCTTC; cdr3_aa: CSAPRARGPSF
v_call: TRBV19; j_call: TRBJ1-1; clone_size: once; d_call: -; cdr3_nt: TGTGCCAGTAGTATAGGGGGCACAGGTCGCGCTGAAGCTTTCTTT; cdr3_aa: CASSIGGTGRAEAFF
v_call: TRBV29-1; j_call: TRBJ1-1; clone_size: -; d_call: -; cdr3_nt: TGCAGCGTTGGTGGGGGGAGGGCTGAAGCTTTCTTT; cdr3_aa: CSVGGGRAEAFF
v_call: TRBV14; j_call: TRBJ1-5; clone_size: -; d_call: TRBD1; cdr3_nt: TGTGCCAGCAGCCTGACAGGGTCTCAGCCCCAGCATTTT; cdr3_aa: CASSLTGSQPQHF
v_call: TRBV11-3; j_call: TRBJ1-3; clone_size: -; d_call: -; cdr3_nt: TGTGCCAGCAGCTTTTCAGGGTCCGGAAACACCATATATTTT; cdr3_aa: CASSFSGSGNTIYF
v_call: TRBV7-3; j_call: TRBJ2-5; clone_size: -; d_call: -; cdr3_nt: TGTGCCAGCAGCCCGACTAGTGATGAGACCCAGTACTTC; cdr3_aa: CASSPTSDETQYF
v_call: TRBV18; j_call: TRBJ2-2; clone_size: -; d_call: -; cdr3_nt: TGTGCCAGCTCATCGACAGTGAACACCGGGGAGCTGTTTTTT; cdr3_aa: CASSSTVNTGELFF
v_call: TRBV19; j_call: TRBJ2-1; clone_size: many; d_call: -; cdr3_nt: TGTGCCAGTAGACTGTCTGGCAATGAGCAGTTCTTC; cdr3_aa: CASRLSGNEQFF
v_call: TRBV27; j_call: TRBJ2-7; clone_size: -; d_call: TRBD2; cdr3_nt: TGTGCCAGCCATAGCGGGAATTCCTACGAGCAGTACTTC; cdr3_aa: CASHSGNSYEQYF
v_call: TRBV5-1; j_call: TRBJ1-2; clone_size: -; d_call: -; cdr3_nt: TGCGCCAGCAGCGTTCCGGGAGATAACTATGGCTACACCTTC; cdr3_aa: CASSVPGDNYGYTF
v_call: TRBV2; j_call: TRBJ1-1; clone_size: -; d_call: TRBD1; cdr3_nt: TGTGCCAGCAGAATCCGACAGGGAGAAATGAACACTGAAGCTTTCTTT; cdr3_aa: CASRIRQGEMNTEAFF
v_call: TRBV11-3; j_call: TRBJ1-6; clone_size: -; d_call: -; cdr3_nt: TGTGCCAGCAGCGACGGGCAGGGGAATTCACCCCTCCACTTT; cdr3_aa: CASSDGQGNSPLHF
v_call: TRBV24-1; j_call: TRBJ2-3; clone_size: -; d_call: TRBD1; cdr3_nt: TGTGCCACCGGGGACAGGGGAAGCCAGCGGGGAGATACGCAGTATTTT; cdr3_aa: CATGDRGSQRGDTQYF
v_call: TRBV27; j_call: TRBJ2-7; clone_size: -; d_call: -; cdr3_nt: TGTGCCAGCAGGCGGGGAAGCTCCTACGAGCAGTACTTC; cdr3_aa: CASRRGSSYEQYF
v_call: TRBV5-1; j_call: TRBJ1-6; clone_size: few; d_call: -; cdr3_nt: TGCGCCAGCAGTCCAGGGTCGGAGGGGTCACCCCTCCACTTT; cdr3_aa: CASSPGSEGSPLHF
v_call: TRBV27; j_call: TRBJ2-7; clone_size: -; d_call: TRBD2; cdr3_nt: TGTGCCAGCAGTTTCAGCGGGAGGGAAACCTACGAGCAGTACTTC; cdr3_aa: CASSFSGRETYEQYF
v_call: TRBV5-1; j_call: TRBJ1-3; clone_size: -; d_call: -; cdr3_nt: TGCGCCAGCTCCACAGGGTCAGGTGGATCTGGAAACACCATATATTTT; cdr3_aa: CASSTGSGGSGNTIYF
v_call: TRBV6-1; j_call: TRBJ1-2; clone_size: -; d_call: -; cdr3_nt: TGTGCCAGCAGTGAAACAGACTATGGCTACACCTTC; cdr3_aa: CASSETDYGYTF
v_call: TRBV9; j_call: TRBJ2-7; clone_size: -; d_call: TRBD2; cdr3_nt: TGTGCCAGCAGCGTCGGGACTAGTAACTCCGAGCAGTACTTC; cdr3_aa: CASSVGTSNSEQYF
v_call: TRBV11-3; j_call: TRBJ2-7; clone_size: -; d_call: -; cdr3_nt: TGTGCCAGCAGCTTAGGTTTATACGAGCAGTACTTC; cdr3_aa: CASSLGLYEQYF
v_call: TRBV7-2; j_call: TRBJ2-7; clone_size: few; d_call: TRBD2; cdr3_nt: TGTGCCAGCAGCTCGAGCGGGAGTGGGTACGAGCAGTACTTC; cdr3_aa: CASSSSGSGYEQYF
v_call: TRBV2; j_call: TRBJ2-1; clone_size: once; d_call: TRBD1; cdr3_nt: TGTGCCAGCAGTGGACCCCAGGGGGCTAACTACAATGAGCAGTTCTTC; cdr3_aa: CASSGPQGANYNEQFF
v_call: TRBV6-6; j_call: TRBJ2-7; clone_size: -; d_call: -; cdr3_nt: TGTGCCAGCAGTCCCTCGGACAGATCCTACGAGCAGTACTTC; cdr3_aa: CASSPSDRSYEQYF
v_call: TRBV5-1; j_call: TRBJ2-3; clone_size: -; d_call: -; cdr3_nt: TGCGCCAGCAGCCCGGTATCGGGAAGGGCAGATACGCAGTATTTT; cdr3_aa: CASSPVSGRADTQYF
v_call: TRBV5-1; j_call: TRBJ2-7; clone_size: -; d_call: TRBD2; cdr3_nt: TGCGCCAGCAGCTTGAACCTAGCGGCAGCCTACGAGCAGTACTTC; cdr3_aa: CASSLNLAAAYEQYF
v_call: TRBV2; j_call: TRBJ1-6; clone_size: -; d_call: -; cdr3_nt: TGTGCCAGCAGTGTTCAGGCGAGTAATTCACCCCTCCACTTT; cdr3_aa: CASSVQASNSPLHF
v_call: TRBV30; j_call: TRBJ1-1; clone_size: -; d_call: -; cdr3_nt: TGTGCCTGGAGAACGGGGAAAAACACTGAAGCTTTCTTT; cdr3_aa: CAWRTGKNTEAFF
v_call: TRBV16; j_call: TRBJ1-2; clone_size: -; d_call: -; cdr3_nt: TGTGCCAGCAGCCGCCCGGGACAAACTAGCTATGGCTACACCTTC; cdr3_aa: CASSRPGQTSYGYTF
v_call: TRBV19; j_call: TRBJ1-6; clone_size: once; d_call: -; cdr3_nt: TGTGCCAGTACCGCGGACAGTGGGGCGTATAATTCACCCCTCCACTTT; cdr3_aa: CASTADSGAYNSPLHF